Given below is one T cell receptor beta chain in context. The antigen is unknown. The sample belongs to a study of T cell responses to AZD1222 COVID-19 vaccine. Study observations and caveats: After two AZD1222 doses, spike-specific TCR breadth and depth rose versus day 0. The donor group comprised mostly white British people and more females; the analysis possibly underestimated clonal diversity.

Method: immunoSEQ multiplex PCR; TCRdb's copy keeps in-frame clones and lacks some. The top ten hold about 7% of the sample, which has around 120,000 clones, about nine tenths seen once. The CDR3 is 14 residues long. V shed 4 bases, J shed 3 bases, and the junction held 2 bases outside the gene matches. Looked up from germline, CDR1 is SGHRS and CDR2 is YFSETQ. Here the sequenced sample was peripheral blood, taken on day 0 of AZD1222 vaccination. The sequence derives from an adult in good health. The chain employs TRBV5-1 and TRBJ2-3, with 10 bases aligning to TRBD2. CDR3 nucleotide sequence: TGCGCCAGCAGCCCAGCGGGAGGGACAGATACGCAGTATTTT. Amino acid sequence: CASSPAGGTDTQYF.